This T cell receptor beta chain was obtained from a study of T cells in Graves' hyperthyroidism and ophthalmopathy. The germline V gene has CDR1 GTSNPN and CDR2 SVGIG (reference sequence). The CDR3 covers 13 residues. V lost 7 bases and J lost 7, with 17 bases in between. Regions amplified from RNA transcripts were the TCR beta CDR3 regions. Primed by the HTBI set, a first-round RT-PCR was run on the TCR CDR3. TCRdb analysed the multiplex PCR reads with MiXCR anew, one entry per CDR3 protein. The sample consists of over 350,000 distinct CDR3 sequences, over 11% of them appearing once. This clonotype turned up a few times. Its antigen is not known. Study-wide results and caveats: Separation of ophthalmopathy from stable hyperthyroidism was achieved by a 13 V-J model. Most thyroid clonotypes expanded above 0.001 appeared in blood too.

The clonotype originates from a man aged 50 to 60 with Graves' ophthalmopathy. This rearrangement joins TRBV30 to TRBJ2-1; D possibly corresponds to TRBD1 (5 bases). The sequencing sample was made of blood. The CDR3, as DNA: TGTGCCTCAACCCTTCCCAGGGAAAATGAGCAGTTCTTC. Protein sequence: CASTLPRENEQFF.